Below are 25 T cell receptor beta chains sequenced from a single sample in a study of OX40 agonist ivuxolimab in advanced cancers. This table comes from immunoSEQ multiplex PCR, and its TCRdb copy is limited to in-frame clones, with some not included. Of about 82,000 clones listed, around 83% are singletons. The material sequenced was CD4+ or CD8+ T cells sorted from blood, taken in a trial of the OX40 agonist ivuxolimab. These receptors all come from an adult with an advanced solid tumor such as melanoma, head and neck, liver or kidney cancer.

The chain combines TRBV11-2 with TRBJ1-1, with D perhaps matching TRBD1 (5 bases). The V gene's germline CDR1 is SGHAT and CDR2 FQNNGV. Trimming left V 5 bases short and J 1 base short, with 20 bases between. The CDR3 is made up of 17 amino acids. The DNA for the CDR3 is TGTGCCAGCAGCGCCTTCGGGGGGAGGGCATCGAACACTGAAGCTTTCTTT. This translates into CASSAFGGRASNTEAFF.

CDR3 bases: TGCGCCAGCAGTGCCCGTAGGGGGGCGAGCGGTCCGAATCAGCCCCAGCATTTT. The encoded protein is CASSARRGASGPNQPQHF. The rearrangement joins TRBV10-1 to TRBJ1-5; a weak D match, TRBD1 (6 bases). The CDR3 is 18 residues long. Germline CDR1 and CDR2: WNHNN and SYGVQD (reference sequence). Trimming took off 4 bases at V and 4 bases at J, with 23 bases between the two ends.

The rearrangement joins TRBV19 to TRBJ2-3; D is possibly TRBD1 or TRBD2 (5 bases each). V lost 5 bases and J 3 bases, leaving 24 bases between the germline ends. Germline CDR1 LNHDA, CDR2 SQIVND (reference sequence). The CDR3 consists of 18 residues. The CDR3 sequence: CASSALMGPRGSTDTQYF. The CDR3 DNA reads TGTGCCAGTAGTGCCTTAATGGGACCCCGGGGATCGACAGATACGCAGTATTTT.

The chain has TRBV5-1 and TRBJ2-1; D might be TRBD2 (6 bases). Per the germline V gene, CDR1 is SGHRS and CDR2 is YFSETQ. V gave up 3 bases and J gave up 0 bases, with 13 bases separating them. The CDR3 runs 16 residues. CDR3 region: CASSSGSGPSYNEQFF. The CDR3 DNA follows: TGCGCCAGCAGCTCAGGTAGCGGACCCTCCTACAATGAGCAGTTCTTC.

The chain carries TRBV6-5 and TRBJ2-5; no reliable D call. This CDR3 has 14 amino acids. Germline V gene lookup returns CDR1 MNHEY and CDR2 SVGAGI. With 3 bases removed from V and 5 bases from J, the gap between germline ends came to 13 bases. The CDR3 DNA reads as TGTGCCAGCAGTTATTCCCGGACCAGGGAGACCCAGTACTTC. This gives the protein CASSYSRTRETQYF.

The chain carries TRBV6-6 and TRBJ2-7; D remains ambiguous. The CDR3 covers 14 residues. CDR1 is MNHNY, CDR2 SVGAGI, per germline (reference sequence). Trimming cost V 6 bases and J 2 bases, with 14 bases left between them. CDR3 loop: CASSEDGFPYEQYF. CDR3 in DNA: TGTGCCAGCAGCGAGGACGGATTCCCCTACGAGCAGTACTTC.

This clone has a single count. This rearrangement joins TRBV18 to TRBJ1-1; possible D gene TRBD1, 5 bases. Trimming pared 10 bases from V and 2 bases from J, leaving 20 bases between. This CDR3 is built from 15 residues. Germline V gene sequence: CDR1 KGHSH, CDR2 LQKENI. For the CDR3, the DNA is TGTGCCACCACCGACCGAGGGGACGGTAACACTGAAGCTTTCTTT. Translating it yields CATTDRGDGNTEAFF.

The chain carries TRBV2 and TRBJ1-2; no reliable D call. Germline CDR1 is SNHLY and CDR2 is FYNNEI. Deletions cut 1 base from V and 0 bases from J, with 6 bases between. The CDR3 totals 14 residues. The CDR3, as DNA: TGTGCCAGCAGTGAAGGGGGTACTAACTATGGCTACACCTTC. Its translation: CASSEGGTNYGYTF.

The chain links TRBV28 to TRBJ2-5; D unclear. Trimming took off 4 bases at V and 5 bases at J, with 11 bases between the two ends. The CDR3 loop spans 13 amino acids. From germline, CDR1 is MDHEN and CDR2 SYDVKM. The CDR3 region is CASSWVLGETQYF. In DNA form, the CDR3 reads TGTGCCAGCAGTTGGGTCCTCGGGGAGACCCAGTACTTC.

In DNA form, the CDR3 reads TGTGCCAGCAGCCAGGGGGGGGGCCCCACAGATACGCAGTATTTT. It encodes CASSQGGGPTDTQYF. The chain joins TRBV4-2 to TRBJ2-3; a weak D match, TRBD2 (7 bases). V lost 3 bases to trimming and J lost 2 bases, with 12 bases between them. This CDR3 is 15 amino acids long. Germline CDR1 reads LGHNA; CDR2 reads YNFKEQ.

The rearrangement uses TRBV7-2 and TRBJ2-7; no definite D call. Germline CDR1 is SGHTA and CDR2 is FQGNSA. The length of the CDR3 is 14 residues. Trimming took 3 bases from V and 3 from J, leaving 12 bases between them. CDR3 region: CASSLDQSGYEQYF. CDR3 coding DNA: TGTGCCAGCAGCTTGGACCAGTCAGGCTACGAGCAGTACTTC.

This clone was observed once. The rearrangement links TRBV6-1 to TRBJ1-2; D is ambiguous. This CDR3 spans 12 amino acids. Germline assignment: CDR1 MNHNS and CDR2 SASEGT. Trimming pared 1 base from V and 13 bases from J, leaving 13 bases between. CDR3: CASSEVLTLGTF. The CDR3 DNA reads as TGTGCCAGCAGTGAAGTTCTGACCCTGGGCACCTTC.

The chain links TRBV19 to TRBJ1-5; 8 bases line up with TRBD1. The CDR3 is 15 amino acids. V dropped 6 bases and J dropped 4; count of bases not matched to a gene: 8. Germline V gene lookup returns CDR1 LNHDA and CDR2 SQIVND (reference sequence). CDR3 amino acids: CASRHRTGMNQPQHF. Written as DNA, the CDR3 is TGTGCCAGTAGACATCGGACAGGGATGAATCAGCCCCAGCATTTT.

V gene TRBV5-1 combines with J gene TRBJ1-5, with TRBD1 matching over 7 bases. J was trimmed by 7 bases and V by 1 base; bases with no gene match: 2. Germline lookup yields CDR1 SGHRS and CDR2 YFSETQ. This CDR3 spans 13 amino acids. In nucleotides, the CDR3 is TGCGCCAGCAGCTTGACAGGGGCCCAGCCCCAGCATTTT. Encoded protein: CASSLTGAQPQHF.

The gene calls are TRBV7-9 and TRBJ1-1, with TRBD1 matching 11 bases. The V gene end was trimmed by 4 bases and the J gene end by 6 bases; junction bases not matched to a gene: 13. CDR3 size: 17 residues. Germline V gives CDR1 SEHNR, CDR2 FQNEAQ (reference sequence). CDR3 bases: TGTGCCAGCAGCTCGGGATTTGGACAGGGGGCGGGAGCTGAAGCTTTCTTT. Translated: CASSSGFGQGAGAEAFF.

J is TRBJ2-2 and V is TRBV7-9, with 8 positions matching TRBD2. Losses at the gene ends were 3 bases for V and 6 bases for J; bases not matched to a gene: 12. CDR3 size: 17 residues. CDR1 and CDR2 (germline): SEHNR, FQNEAQ (reference sequence). The chain's CDR3 is CASSLRRGAGFSGELFF. CDR3 DNA sequence: TGTGCCAGCAGCTTGCGGCGGGGGGCCGGGTTTTCCGGGGAGCTGTTTTTT.

V and J are TRBV5-6 and TRBJ2-5; D gene uncertain. Germline CDR1 and CDR2: SGHDT and YYEEEE. V was pared by 4 bases and J by 0 bases, with 10 bases between. This CDR3 is 14 amino acids long. The CDR3, as DNA: TGTGCCAGCAGCCCTCGACTTAACCAAGAGACCCAGTACTTC. Translated, it gives CASSPRLNQETQYF.

The CDR3 DNA is TGTGCCAGCAGCCCCACGACTAGCGGGACTGAGCAGTTCTTC. Amino acids: CASSPTTSGTEQFF. The chain combines TRBV9 with TRBJ2-1, with 11 bases fitting TRBD2. The V segment lost 4 bases and the J segment 9 bases; nucleotides outside the gene matches: 6. Germline CDR1 SGDLS, CDR2 YYNGEE. This CDR3 contains 14 residues.

This rearrangement joins TRBV28 to TRBJ2-5, with D hard to call. The CDR3 sequence is 15 residues long. Germline CDR1 is MDHEN and CDR2 is SYDVKM. V lost 0 bases to trimming and J lost 5 bases, with 13 bases between them. For the CDR3, the DNA is TGTGCCAGCAGTTTATGGATAGTGGTGGGGGAGACCCAGTACTTC. This gives the protein CASSLWIVVGETQYF.

This chain uses TRBV5-1 with TRBJ2-1; 12 bases line up with TRBD2. This CDR3 spans 15 amino acids. With V trimmed by 2 bases and J by 8 bases, 5 bases remained unmatched. Germline lookup yields CDR1 SGHRS and CDR2 YFSETQ. The CDR3 DNA follows: TGCGCCAGCAGCTTCCTAGCGGGGGGGCCGGATGAGCAGTTCTTC. Its translation: CASSFLAGGPDEQFF.

The V and J genes are TRBV5-1 and TRBJ2-3; 10 bases map to TRBD2. CDR1 SGHRS and CDR2 YFSETQ come from the germline V gene. Trimming took 1 base from V and 1 from J; bases not matched to a gene: 9. The CDR3 runs 18 residues. This CDR3 reads CASSLQRGGGSRTDTQYF. The CDR3 DNA follows: TGCGCCAGCAGCTTGCAGCGGGGGGGCGGTTCCCGCACAGATACGCAGTATTTT.

The chain carries TRBV28 and TRBJ1-5; D gene unclear. Germline loops: CDR1 MDHEN, CDR2 SYDVKM. The CDR3 covers 13 residues. Trimming left V 5 bases short and J 4 bases short, with 9 bases between. This CDR3 is CASSQDLNQPQHF. CDR3 sequence (DNA): TGTGCCAGCAGTCAGGATTTAAATCAGCCCCAGCATTTT.

V and J are TRBV18 and TRBJ1-2, with 7 bases aligning to TRBD1. CDR1 and CDR2 from the germline V gene are KGHSH and LQKENI. This CDR3 comprises 15 residues. After removal of 6 bases from V and 6 bases from J, the junction contained 13 bases not matched to a gene. In nucleotides, the CDR3 is TGTGCCAGCTCGCTTCGACAGGGCCGCCAGGATGGCTACACCTTC. Translating gives CASSLRQGRQDGYTF.

V gene TRBV19 combines with J gene TRBJ2-3; TRBD2 might be the D (6 bases). Germline lookup yields CDR1 LNHDA and CDR2 SQIVND (reference sequence). The CDR3 sequence is 15 residues long. Trimming cost V 8 bases and J 5 bases, with 20 bases left between them. CDR3 region: CASSITAGPRDTQYF. The CDR3 DNA sequence: TGTGCCAGTTCCATAACCGCGGGGCCGCGAGATACGCAGTATTTT.

The J gene is TRBJ1-1, the V gene TRBV5-1; 7 bases match TRBD1. V lost 5 bases to trimming and J lost 1 base; unmatched junction nucleotides: 5. This CDR3 is 14 amino acids long. Germline V gives CDR1 SGHRS, CDR2 YFSETQ. The CDR3 protein is CASSFGDRNTEAFF. CDR3 bases: TGCGCCAGCAGTTTTGGGGACAGGAACACTGAAGCTTTCTTT.